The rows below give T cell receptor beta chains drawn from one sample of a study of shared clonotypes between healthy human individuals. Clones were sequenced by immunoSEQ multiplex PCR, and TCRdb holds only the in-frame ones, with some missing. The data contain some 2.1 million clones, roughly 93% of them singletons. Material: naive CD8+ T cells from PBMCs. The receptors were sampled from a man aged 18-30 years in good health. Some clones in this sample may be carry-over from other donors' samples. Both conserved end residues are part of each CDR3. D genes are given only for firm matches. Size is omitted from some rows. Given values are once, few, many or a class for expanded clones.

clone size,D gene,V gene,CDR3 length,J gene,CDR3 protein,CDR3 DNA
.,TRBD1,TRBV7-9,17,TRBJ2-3,CASSSELTGLGTDTQYF,TGTGCCAGCAGCTCAGAATTGACAGGGCTTGGCACAGATACGCAGTATTTT
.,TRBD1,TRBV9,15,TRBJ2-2,CASSPDRVATGELFF,TGTGCCAGCAGTCCTGACAGGGTCGCCACCGGGGAGCTGTTTTTT
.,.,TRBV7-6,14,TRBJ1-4,CASSSRSSNEKLFF,TGTGCCAGCAGCTCCAGGTCATCCAATGAAAAACTGTTTTTT
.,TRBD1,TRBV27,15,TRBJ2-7,CASSTPTGGRYEQYF,TGTGCCAGCAGTACTCCGACAGGGGGTAGGTACGAGCAGTACTTC
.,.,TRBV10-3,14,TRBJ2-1,CAISPGPTGNEQFF,TGTGCCATCAGTCCGGGACCAACGGGGAATGAGCAGTTCTTC
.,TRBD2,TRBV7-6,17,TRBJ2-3,CASSFPGGREVTDTQYF,TGTGCCAGCAGCTTCCCGGGTGGGCGGGAGGTCACAGATACGCAGTATTTT
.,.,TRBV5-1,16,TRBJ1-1,CASSLAAVGRGTEAFF,TGCGCCAGCAGCTTGGCCGCTGTGGGGAGGGGGACTGAAGCTTTCTTT
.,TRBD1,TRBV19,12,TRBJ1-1,CASSTQGAEAFF,TGTGCCAGTAGTACCCAGGGGGCTGAAGCTTTCTTT
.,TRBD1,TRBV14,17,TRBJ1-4,CASSQETDRGTNEKLFF,TGTGCCAGCAGCCAAGAAACAGACAGGGGGACTAATGAAAAACTGTTTTTT
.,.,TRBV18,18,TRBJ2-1,CASSPGAEWRAHNDEQFF,TGTGCCAGCTCACCAGGGGCGGAGTGGAGGGCCCACAATGATGAGCAGTTCTTC
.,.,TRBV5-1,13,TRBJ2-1,CASIPDSYNEQFF,TGCGCCAGCATACCAGACTCCTACAATGAGCAGTTCTTC
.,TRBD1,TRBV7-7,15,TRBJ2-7,CASSFSTGASYEQYF,TGTGCCAGCAGCTTTAGTACAGGGGCCTCCTACGAGCAGTACTTC
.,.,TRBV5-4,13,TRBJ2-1,CASSFRGGNEQFF,TGTGCCAGCAGCTTTAGGGGGGGCAATGAGCAGTTCTTC
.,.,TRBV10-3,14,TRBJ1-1,CAISAANMNTEAFF,TGTGCCATCAGTGCAGCCAACATGAACACTGAAGCTTTCTTT
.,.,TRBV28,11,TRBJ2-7,CASKRGHEQYF,TGTGCCAGCAAGCGAGGCCACGAGCAGTACTTC
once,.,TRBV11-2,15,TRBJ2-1,CASSPIRWVTNEQFF,TGTGCCAGCAGCCCTATCCGCTGGGTGACCAATGAGCAGTTCTTC
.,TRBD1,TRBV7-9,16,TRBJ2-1,CASSSGDRVSYNEQFF,TGTGCCAGCAGCTCGGGGGACAGGGTCTCCTACAATGAGCAGTTCTTC
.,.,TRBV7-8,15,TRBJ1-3,CASSPGVAGGNTIYF,TGTGCCAGCAGCCCGGGGGTGGCAGGTGGAAACACCATATATTTT
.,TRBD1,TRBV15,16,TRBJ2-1,CATSRGTGDSYNEQFF,TGTGCCACCAGCAGGGGGACAGGGGATTCCTACAATGAGCAGTTCTTC
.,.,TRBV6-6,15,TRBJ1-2,CASSFNVGANNGYTF,TGTGCCAGCAGTTTCAATGTGGGGGCAAATAATGGCTACACCTTC